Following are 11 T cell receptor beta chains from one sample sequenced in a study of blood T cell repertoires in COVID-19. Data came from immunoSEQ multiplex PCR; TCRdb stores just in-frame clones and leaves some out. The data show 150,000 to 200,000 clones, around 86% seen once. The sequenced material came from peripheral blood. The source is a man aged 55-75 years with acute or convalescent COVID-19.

As DNA, the CDR3 is TGTGCCAGCAGTTCGGGACTAGCGTTGAGCTCCTACGAGCAGTACTTC. As protein: CASSSGLALSSYEQYF. The J gene is TRBJ2-7, the V gene TRBV28; TRBD2 aligns across 10 bases. The germline CDR1 and CDR2 sequences are MDHEN and SYDVKM. This CDR3 contains 16 residues. V dropped 4 bases and J dropped 0; count of bases not matched to a gene: 6.

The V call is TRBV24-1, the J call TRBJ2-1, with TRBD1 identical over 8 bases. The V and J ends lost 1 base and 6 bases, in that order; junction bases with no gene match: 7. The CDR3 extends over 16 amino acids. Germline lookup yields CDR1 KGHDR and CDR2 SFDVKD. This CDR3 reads CATSDFERQGINEQFF. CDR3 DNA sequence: TGTGCCACCAGTGATTTCGAGCGACAGGGGATCAATGAGCAGTTCTTC.

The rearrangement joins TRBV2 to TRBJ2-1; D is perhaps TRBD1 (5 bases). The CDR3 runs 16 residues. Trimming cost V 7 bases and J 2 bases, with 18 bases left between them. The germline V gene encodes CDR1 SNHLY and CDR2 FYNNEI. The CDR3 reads CASTPLGVRAYNEQFF. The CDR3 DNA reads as TGTGCCAGCACCCCCCTAGGGGTAAGGGCCTACAATGAGCAGTTCTTC. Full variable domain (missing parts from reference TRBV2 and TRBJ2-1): EPEVTQTPSHQVTQMGQEVILRCVPISNHLYFYWYRQILGQKVEFLVSFYNNEISEKSEIFDDQFSVERPDGSNFTLKIRSTKLEDSAMYFCASTPLGVRAYNEQFFGPGTRLTVL.

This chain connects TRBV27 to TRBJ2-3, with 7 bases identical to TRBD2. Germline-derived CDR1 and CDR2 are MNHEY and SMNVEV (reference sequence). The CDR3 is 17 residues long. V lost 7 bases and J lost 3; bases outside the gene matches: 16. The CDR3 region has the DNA TGTGCCAGCAAATTGGGTTACGGCGGGAGATTGACAGATACGCAGTATTTT. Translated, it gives CASKLGYGGRLTDTQYF.

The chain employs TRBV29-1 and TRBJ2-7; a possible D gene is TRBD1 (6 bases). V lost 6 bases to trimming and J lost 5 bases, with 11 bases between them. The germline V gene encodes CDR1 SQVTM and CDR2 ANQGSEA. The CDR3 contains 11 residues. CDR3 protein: CSVSRGDEQYF. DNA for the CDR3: TGCAGCGTGTCCAGGGGAGACGAGCAGTACTTC.

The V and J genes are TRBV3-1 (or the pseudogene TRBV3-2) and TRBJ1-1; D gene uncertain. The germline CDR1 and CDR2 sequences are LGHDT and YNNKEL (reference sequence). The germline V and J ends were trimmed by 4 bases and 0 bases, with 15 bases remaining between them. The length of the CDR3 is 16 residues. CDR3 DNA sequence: TGTGCCAGCAGCCTCAGCGTGGGGAGGATGAACACTGAAGCTTTCTTT. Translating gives CASSLSVGRMNTEAFF.

The CDR3 reads CASSSASGDSYNEQFF. CDR3 in DNA: TGTGCCAGCAGCTCTGCTAGCGGAGACTCCTACAATGAGCAGTTCTTC. The chain couples TRBV11-1 to TRBJ2-1; TRBD2 matches at 7 bases. V lost 4 bases to trimming and J lost 0 bases; unmatched junction nucleotides: 6. CDR3 length equals 16 residues. The germline V gene encodes CDR1 SGHAT and CDR2 FQDESV (reference sequence).

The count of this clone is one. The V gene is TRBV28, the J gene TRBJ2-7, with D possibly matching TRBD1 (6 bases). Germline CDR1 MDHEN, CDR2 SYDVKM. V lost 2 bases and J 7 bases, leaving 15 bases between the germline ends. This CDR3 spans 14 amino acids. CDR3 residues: CASSLARQGREQYF. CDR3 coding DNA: TGTGCCAGCAGTTTAGCTCGTCAGGGGCGGGAGCAGTACTTC.

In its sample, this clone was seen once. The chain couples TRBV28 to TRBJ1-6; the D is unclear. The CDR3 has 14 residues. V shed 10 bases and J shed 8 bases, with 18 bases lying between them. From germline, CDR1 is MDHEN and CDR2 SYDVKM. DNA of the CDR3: TGTGCCACCCAAGGAGCATCGATAGATTCACCCCTCCACTTT. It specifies CATQGASIDSPLHF.

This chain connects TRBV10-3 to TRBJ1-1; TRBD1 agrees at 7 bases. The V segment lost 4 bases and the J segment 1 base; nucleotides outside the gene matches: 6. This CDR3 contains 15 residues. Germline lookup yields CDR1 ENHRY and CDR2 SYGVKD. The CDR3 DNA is TGTGCCATCAGTGCGGACAGGCCGGGGAACACTGAAGCTTTCTTT. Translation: CAISADRPGNTEAFF.

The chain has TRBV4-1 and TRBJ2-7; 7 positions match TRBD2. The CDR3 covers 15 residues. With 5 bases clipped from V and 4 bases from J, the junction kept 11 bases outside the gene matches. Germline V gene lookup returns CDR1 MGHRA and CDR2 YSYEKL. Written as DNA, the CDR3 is TGCGCCAGCAGCGAAAACGCAGCGGGGCCATACGAGCAGTACTTC. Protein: CASSENAAGPYEQYF.